The clone carrying this TCR beta chain was detected once. Its antigen is undetermined. Time point given: week 35, safety follow-up. Every single dose of the vaccine, 300 ug of mutant IDH1 20-mer peptide, came with topical imiquimod. The data derive from a study of a mutant IDH1 vaccine in newly diagnosed glioma. As for the study in general: Vaccines began 4-6 weeks after radiotherapy alone, or with temozolomide cycles.

The assay was immunoSEQ multiplex PCR, and TCRdb's table has in-frame clones only and misses some. The sample carries about 26,000 clones, 70% to 90% recorded once. CDR1 is LNHNV and CDR2 is YYDKDF in the germline V gene (reference sequence). The CDR3 spans 15 residues. With 1 base removed from V and 3 bases from J, the gap between germline ends came to 11 bases. The source material was PBMCs, sampled from a glioma patient whose treatment included an IDH1 peptide vaccine. The V gene is TRBV15, the J gene TRBJ2-3; D is perhaps TRBD2 (6 bases). The TCR was taken from a man aged 25-45 years with glioma. CDR3 amino acids: CATSRVGGLTDTQYF. Written as DNA, the CDR3 is TGTGCCACCAGCAGAGTTGGGGGGTTGACAGATACGCAGTATTTT.